This T cell receptor (beta chain) was captured by sequencing in a study of blood T cell repertoires in COVID-19. Study-level background: COVID-19 samples collected from the United States, Italy and Spain covered acute and convalescent phases. PBMCs, B-cell-depleted T cells, or T cells provided the cDNA or gDNA that made up the material.

Per the study methods: From reference gene primer amplification, estimates of nucleated cell counts were derived. Produced via immunoSEQ multiplex PCR; TCRdb's table is partial and in-frame only. That table furnishes V, J and clone size, whereas the DNA furnished D and trimming. The sample has 99,000 or so clones; 81% are singletons. This receptor was identified in a woman aged 70-85 years with acute or convalescent COVID-19. The material sequenced was peripheral blood.

As DNA, the CDR3 is TGTGCCAGTAGAATCACTGGCGGCATCGAGGGAAATCAGCCCCAGCATTTT. Its translation: CASRITGGIEGNQPQHF. The chain has TRBV19 and TRBJ1-5; D gene uncertain. Germline loops: CDR1 LNHDA, CDR2 SQIVND (reference sequence). The CDR3 contains 17 residues. The V and J ends lost 6 bases and 4 bases respectively, with 22 bases between them.